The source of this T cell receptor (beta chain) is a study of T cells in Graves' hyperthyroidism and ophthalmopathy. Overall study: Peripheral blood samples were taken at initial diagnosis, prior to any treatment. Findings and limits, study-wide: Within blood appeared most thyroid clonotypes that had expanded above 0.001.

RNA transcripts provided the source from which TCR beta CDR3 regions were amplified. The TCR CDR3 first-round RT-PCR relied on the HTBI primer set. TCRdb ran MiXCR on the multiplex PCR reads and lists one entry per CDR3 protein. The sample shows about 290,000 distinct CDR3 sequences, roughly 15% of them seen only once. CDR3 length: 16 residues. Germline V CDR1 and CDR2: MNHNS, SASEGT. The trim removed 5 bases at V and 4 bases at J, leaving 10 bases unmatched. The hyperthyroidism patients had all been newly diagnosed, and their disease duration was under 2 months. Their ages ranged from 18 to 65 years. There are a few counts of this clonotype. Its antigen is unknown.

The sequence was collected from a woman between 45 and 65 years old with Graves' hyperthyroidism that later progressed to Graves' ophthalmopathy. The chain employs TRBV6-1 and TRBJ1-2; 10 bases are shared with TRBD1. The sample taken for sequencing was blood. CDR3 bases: TGTGCCAGCAGTTCCCCCCGGGACAGGGGTGGCTATGGCTACACCTTC. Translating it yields CASSSPRDRGGYGYTF.